This is a list of T cell receptor beta chains from one sample in a study of persistence of HIV-infected CD4 T cells. Only in-frame clones appear in the TCRdb table, and some are missing; sequencing was by immunoSEQ multiplex PCR. The data show over 30,000 clones, 82% seen once. These receptors have no known antigen. The sample consisted of cultured CD4+ T cells from PBMCs, taken from a patient who received antiretroviral therapy. These TCRs come from an adult with HIV. The donor label of this sample is uncertain. Each CDR3 is given with its conserved first and last residue. D genes are given only for firm matches. The size field is filled for only some rows; it gives once, few, many or a size class.

V	D	size	J	CDR3	DNA
TRBV10-2	-	-	TRBJ2-7	CASSKGRDEQYF	TGCGCCAGCTCTAAGGGCAGGGACGAGCAGTACTTC
TRBV30	-	-	TRBJ2-7	CAWSVPGLVGYEQYF	TGTGCCTGGAGTGTACCCGGCCTGGTGGGGTACGAGCAGTACTTC
TRBV18	TRBD1	-	TRBJ2-4	CASSPTTGGLNIQYF	TGTGCCAGCTCACCCACGACAGGGGGCTTAAACATTCAGTACTTC
TRBV6-5	TRBD1	-	TRBJ2-5	CASSKDRGETQYF	TGTGCCAGCAGTAAGGACAGGGGAGAGACCCAGTACTTC
TRBV9	-	-	TRBJ1-3	CASSVGPVDTIYF	TGTGCCAGCAGCGTAGGTCCCGTGGACACCATATATTTT
TRBV29-1	-	-	TRBJ1-3	CSVQAGGNTIYF	TGCAGCGTTCAAGCAGGGGGAAACACCATATATTTT
TRBV19	-	-	TRBJ1-3	CASSAGRNTIYF	TGTGCCAGTAGTGCCGGAAGAAACACCATATATTTT
TRBV6-5	TRBD1	once	TRBJ1-2	CASIIGGDYGYTF	TGTGCCAGTATAATAGGGGGCGACTATGGCTACACCTTC
TRBV5-4	TRBD1	-	TRBJ2-7	CASSGGQAPSYEQYF	TGTGCCAGCAGCGGGGGACAGGCTCCCTCCTACGAGCAGTACTTC
TRBV5-4	-	-	TRBJ2-3	CASTEASTDTQYF	TGTGCCAGCACCGAAGCTAGCACAGATACGCAGTATTTT
TRBV28	-	-	TRBJ1-5	CASSIVNQPQHF	TGTGCCAGCAGTATAGTCAATCAGCCCCAGCATTTT
TRBV6-5	-	-	TRBJ2-1	CASSRKGAPYNEQFF	TGTGCCAGCAGCCGAAAGGGAGCCCCCTACAATGAGCAGTTCTTC
TRBV3-1/TRBV3-2	TRBD2	once	TRBJ2-3	CASSQLTSGGDTQYF	TGTGCCAGCAGCCAACTTACTAGCGGGGGCGACACGCAGTATTTT
TRBV6-5	-	-	TRBJ2-7	CASTAKGDGTYEQYF	TGTGCCAGCACCGCGAAAGGGGACGGTACCTACGAGCAGTACTTC
TRBV6-2/TRBV6-3	-	-	TRBJ2-7	CASSGAGFEQYF	TGTGCCAGCAGTGGCGCAGGGTTCGAGCAGTACTTC
TRBV19	-	-	TRBJ1-1	CASSRGVRTEAFF	TGTGCCAGTAGTAGGGGGGTGAGGACTGAAGCTTTCTTT
TRBV5-1	-	-	TRBJ1-1	CASSLGRAEAFF	TGCGCCAGCAGCTTAGGACGGGCTGAAGCTTTCTTT
TRBV30	-	-	TRBJ1-6	CAWSAPGLTLLHF	TGTGCCTGGAGTGCCCCGGGCCTTACCCTCCTCCACTTT
TRBV12-3/TRBV12-4	TRBD1	-	TRBJ1-1	CASRDREAEAFF	TGTGCCAGCAGGGACAGGGAGGCTGAAGCTTTCTTT
TRBV7-8	TRBD1	-	TRBJ2-5	CASSPQGARETQYF	TGTGCCAGCAGCCCCCAGGGGGCACGGGAGACCCAGTACTTC
TRBV7-6	TRBD2	-	TRBJ2-1	CASSQERGQPYNEQFF	TGTGCCAGCAGCCAGGAGCGGGGCCAGCCCTACAATGAGCAGTTCTTC
TRBV27	-	-	TRBJ2-6	CASSQGPGANVLTF	TGTGCCAGCAGTCAGGGGCCTGGGGCCAACGTCCTGACTTTC
TRBV5-1	-	-	TRBJ2-2	CASSLELGKAGELFF	TGCGCCAGCAGCTTGGAATTGGGGAAGGCCGGGGAGCTGTTTTTT
TRBV5-1	TRBD1	-	TRBJ1-4	CASSLGTGEKLFF	TGCGCCAGCAGCTTAGGGACAGGTGAAAAACTGTTTTTT
TRBV9	TRBD2	once	TRBJ2-5	CASSPREGGLATQYF	TGTGCCAGCAGCCCAAGGGAGGGCGGGTTAGCGACCCAGTACTTC
TRBV6-5	-	-	TRBJ2-4	CASKGLAKNIQYF	TGTGCCAGCAAAGGATTAGCCAAAAACATTCAGTACTTC
TRBV5-1	-	once	TRBJ1-3	CASSRASRGSGNTIYF	TGCGCCAGCAGCCGGGCCTCCAGGGGCTCTGGAAACACCATATATTTT
TRBV7-9	-	few	TRBJ1-6	CASSWQGDSPLHF	TGTGCCAGCAGCTGGCAGGGAGACTCACCCCTCCACTTT
TRBV19	TRBD1	-	TRBJ2-1	CASNPGQGIGEQFF	TGTGCCAGTAACCCGGGACAGGGAATCGGTGAGCAGTTCTTC
TRBV4-2	TRBD1	few	TRBJ2-5	CASSQDYRGETQYF	TGTGCCAGCAGCCAAGATTACAGGGGAGAGACCCAGTACTTC
TRBV19	-	-	TRBJ2-3	CASSISDTQYF	TGTGCCAGTAGTATATCTGATACGCAGTATTTT
TRBV6-1	-	-	TRBJ2-2	CASSERDGVAGELFF	TGTGCCAGCAGTGAAAGGGACGGAGTAGCCGGGGAGCTGTTTTTT
TRBV5-5	-	-	TRBJ2-2	CASTVRGVGTGELFF	TGTGCCAGCACCGTGCGAGGGGTTGGTACCGGGGAGCTGTTTTTT
TRBV4-2	TRBD2	-	TRBJ2-3	CASSPGRLADTDTQYF	TGTGCCAGCAGCCCCGGCCGACTAGCAGACACAGATACGCAGTATTTT
TRBV19	-	few	TRBJ1-5	CASTPGGFSSNQPQHF	TGTGCCAGTACTCCTGGGGGCTTTTCCAGCAATCAGCCCCAGCATTTT
TRBV30	-	-	TRBJ1-2	CAWSGGPHGYTF	TGTGCCTGGAGCGGGGGGCCCCATGGCTACACCTTC
TRBV19	TRBD2	-	TRBJ2-3	CASQLASSTDTQYF	TGTGCCAGCCAACTAGCGTCTAGCACAGATACGCAGTATTTT
TRBV5-6	-	-	TRBJ1-2	CASSLGAIPYGYTF	TGTGCCAGCAGCTTGGGGGCTATTCCCTATGGCTACACCTTC
TRBV2	-	-	TRBJ2-3	CASSDWAGTDTQYF	TGTGCCAGCAGTGACTGGGCAGGCACAGATACGCAGTATTTT